This entry describes one TCR beta chain. This record comes from a study of shared clonotypes between healthy human individuals. Execution of the assay was at deep level. Tens of thousands of T cell genomes, or approximately 300 ng DNA, went into replicate PCRs of unsorted PBMC. Authors' data handling: ImmunoSEQ gave junction-only sequences without quality scores, so filtering differed. Profiled with immunoSEQ multiplex PCR; TCRdb holds only in-frame clones, not every one. The V and J calls and clone size come from that table; D and trimming were worked out from the DNA. The sample comprises about 530,000 clones, roughly 85% of which are singletons, and under 15% rests with the top ten. V shed 1 base, J shed 1 base, and the junction held 9 bases outside the gene matches. The CDR3 runs to 17 residues. Per the germline V gene, CDR1 is SEHNR and CDR2 is FQNEAQ (reference sequence). With unsorted samples, genomic DNA was obtained from about 90 million PBMCs.

The rearrangement joins TRBV7-9 to TRBJ2-5; 7 nucleotides align to TRBD2. The clonotype was recovered from a woman aged 40 to 49 in good health. Some clones in this sample may be carry-over from other donors' samples. The source material was PBMCs. This CDR3 reads CASSLDLRDYRQETQYF. The DNA of the CDR3 is TGTGCCAGCAGCTTAGATTTACGGGACTACCGCCAAGAGACCCAGTACTTC.